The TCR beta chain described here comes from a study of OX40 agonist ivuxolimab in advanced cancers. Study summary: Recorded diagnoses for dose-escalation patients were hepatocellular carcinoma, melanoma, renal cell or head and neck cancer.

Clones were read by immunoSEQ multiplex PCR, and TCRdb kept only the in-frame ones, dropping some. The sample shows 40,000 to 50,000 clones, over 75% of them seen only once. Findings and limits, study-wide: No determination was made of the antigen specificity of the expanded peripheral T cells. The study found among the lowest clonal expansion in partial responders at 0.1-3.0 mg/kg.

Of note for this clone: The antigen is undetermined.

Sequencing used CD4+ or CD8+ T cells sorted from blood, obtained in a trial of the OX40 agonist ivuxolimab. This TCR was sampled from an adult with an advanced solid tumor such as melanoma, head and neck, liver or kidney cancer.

CDR3 in DNA: TGTGCCAGCAGCCTGACTAGCGGGGGTGCAGATACGCAGTATTTT. Amino acid sequence: CASSLTSGGADTQYF. The V gene is TRBV28, the J gene TRBJ2-3, with 12 nucleotides matching TRBD2. This CDR3 is built from 15 residues. CDR1 is MDHEN and CDR2 is SYDVKM in the germline V gene. V lost 6 bases, J lost 4 bases, and 5 bases stayed unmatched.